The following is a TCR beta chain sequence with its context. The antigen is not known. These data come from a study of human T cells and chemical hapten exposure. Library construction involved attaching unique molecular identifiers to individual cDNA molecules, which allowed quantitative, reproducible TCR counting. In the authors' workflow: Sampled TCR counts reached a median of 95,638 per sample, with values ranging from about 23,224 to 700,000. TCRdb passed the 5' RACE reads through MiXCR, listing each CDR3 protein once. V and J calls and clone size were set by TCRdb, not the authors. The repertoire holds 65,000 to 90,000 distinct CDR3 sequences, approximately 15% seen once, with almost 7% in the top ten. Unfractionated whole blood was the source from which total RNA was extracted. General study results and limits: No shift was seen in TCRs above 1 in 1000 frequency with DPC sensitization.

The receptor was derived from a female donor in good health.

CDR3 in DNA: TGTGCCAGCAGCTTAGGGGTAACACAGCCCCAGCATTTT. Translation: CASSLGVTQPQHF. The genes are TRBV7-9 and TRBJ1-5; no reliable D call. V was cut by 1 base and J by 7 bases, with 8 bases left in between. Germline CDR1 is SEHNR and CDR2 is FQNEAQ (reference sequence). The CDR3 extends over 13 amino acids.